The sequence of this TCR beta chain was determined in a study of vaccination effects on CD4 cells after COVID-19. Study context: Viral peptide pool expansion of antigen-specific CD4+ T cells preceded sequencing in the ViraFEST assay. It was a median of 72 days after the second dose that post-vaccine samples were obtained.

An approximately 10-day culture period preceded the isolation of CD4+ T cells. Either the mRNA-1273 or the BNT162b2 vaccine was given to participants as two doses. Testing of the vaccine recipients showed negative nucleocapsid antibodies and no prior SARS-CoV-2 infection. On day 3 and again on day 7, half the medium was replaced with IL-2 medium. With regard to this clone: Its antigen remains unidentified.

The repertoire was sequenced with immunoSEQ multiplex PCR; TCRdb's copy has only in-frame clones and lacks some. The sample includes fewer than 55,000 clones, approximately 70% of them seen just once. Trimming cost V 3 bases and J 2 bases, with 11 bases left between them. Germline CDR1 and CDR2: KGHSH and LQKENI. CDR3 size: 14 residues. The sample was CD4+ T cells from PBMCs cultured without peptide, taken after COVID-19 vaccination. This chain links TRBV18 with TRBJ2-7; the D gene is possibly TRBD1 (6 bases). This clonotype was sampled from a human donor who received a COVID-19 vaccine. CDR3 protein: CASSPDGQPYEQYF. In DNA form, the CDR3 reads TGTGCCAGCTCACCCGACGGACAGCCCTACGAGCAGTACTTC.